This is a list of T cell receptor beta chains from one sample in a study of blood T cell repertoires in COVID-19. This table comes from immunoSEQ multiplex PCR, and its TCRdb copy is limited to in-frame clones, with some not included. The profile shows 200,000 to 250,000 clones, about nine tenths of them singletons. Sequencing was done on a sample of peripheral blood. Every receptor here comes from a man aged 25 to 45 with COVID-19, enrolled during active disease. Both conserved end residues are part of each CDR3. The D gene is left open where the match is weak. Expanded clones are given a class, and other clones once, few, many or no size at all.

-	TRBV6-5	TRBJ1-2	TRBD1	TGTGCCAGCAGTTGGGACAGGGGGAACTATGGCTACACCTTC	CASSWDRGNYGYTF
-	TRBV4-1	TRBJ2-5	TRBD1	TGCGCCAGCAGCCCCGGGACAGCCAAAGAGACCCAGTACTTC	CASSPGTAKETQYF
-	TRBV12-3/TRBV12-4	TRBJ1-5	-	TGTGCCAGCAGGTTAACAGGCAATCAGCCCCAGCATTTT	CASRLTGNQPQHF
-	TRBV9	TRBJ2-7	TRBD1	TGTGCCAGCAGCATATCCGGGGACAGCTCCTACGAGCAGTACTTC	CASSISGDSSYEQYF
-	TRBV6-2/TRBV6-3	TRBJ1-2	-	TGTGCCAGCAGTTACTCACAGGGTCACTATGGCTACACCTTC	CASSYSQGHYGYTF
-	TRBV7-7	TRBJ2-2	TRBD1	TGTGCCGTAGGAACCGGGACAGGGAACACCGGGGAGCTGTTTTTT	CAVGTGTGNTGELFF
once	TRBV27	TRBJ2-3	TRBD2	TGTGCCAGCAGTTCCGGGGGGGCCCCGCAGTATTTT	CASSSGGAPQYF
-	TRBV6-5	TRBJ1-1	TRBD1	TGTGCCAGCAGGGGGGACAGGTATGAAGCTTTCTTT	CASRGDRYEAFF
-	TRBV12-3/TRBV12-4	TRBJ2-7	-	TGTGCCAGCAGTTTCTCGACTGGCTACGAGCAGTACTTC	CASSFSTGYEQYF
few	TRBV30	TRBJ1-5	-	TGTGCCTGGAGCCGGGACAACAATCAGCCCCAGCATTTT	CAWSRDNNQPQHF
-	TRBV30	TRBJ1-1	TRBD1	TGTGCCTGGAGTTCGGGACAGGGGGACACTGAAGCTTTCTTT	CAWSSGQGDTEAFF
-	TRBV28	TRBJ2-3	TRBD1	TGTGCCAGCAGCAACGAAGGACAGGTAGAACTAGATACGCAGTATTTT	CASSNEGQVELDTQYF
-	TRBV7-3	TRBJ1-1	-	TGTGCCAGCAGCCTCGGGCCGGGGGAAGCTTTCTTT	CASSLGPGEAFF
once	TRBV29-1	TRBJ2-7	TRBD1	TGCAGCGTTGTCAGGACAGGGGCCTACGAGCAGTACTTC	CSVVRTGAYEQYF
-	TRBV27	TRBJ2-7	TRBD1	TGTGCCAGCAGCTCGACAGGGTCATCCTACGAGCAGTACTTC	CASSSTGSSYEQYF
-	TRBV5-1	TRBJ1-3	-	TGCGCCAGCAGCGCGGACACTGGAAACACCATATATTTT	CASSADTGNTIYF
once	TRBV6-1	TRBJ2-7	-	TGTGCCAGCAGTGAAGGCGGGGTTTTCCTTTACGAGCAGTACTTC	CASSEGGVFLYEQYF
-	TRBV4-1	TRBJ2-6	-	TGCGCCAGCAGCCAAGAGTCCCGGGTTGGGGCCAACGTCCTGACTTTC	CASSQESRVGANVLTF
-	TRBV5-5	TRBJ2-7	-	TGTGCCAGCAGCTTTGGACTGTACGAGCAGTACTTC	CASSFGLYEQYF
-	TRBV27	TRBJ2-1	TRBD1	TGTGCCAGCAGTTCTGGGACAGGTGGAACCTACAATGAGCAGTTCTTC	CASSSGTGGTYNEQFF
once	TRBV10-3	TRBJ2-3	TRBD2	TGTGCCATCAGCATCAGTAGCGGGGGGGGCACAGATACGCAGTATTTT	CAISISSGGGTDTQYF
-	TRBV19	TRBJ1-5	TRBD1	TGTGCCAGTGAACCTGACAGGGCAGGTCAGCCCCAGCATTTT	CASEPDRAGQPQHF
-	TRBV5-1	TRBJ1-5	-	TGCGCCAGCAGCTTGGCCGCTGTGGGGGCGGGTCAGCCCCAGCATTTT	CASSLAAVGAGQPQHF
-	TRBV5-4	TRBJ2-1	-	TGTGCCAGCAGCCCGACGTGGGGGCGAGTTGAGCAGTTCTTC	CASSPTWGRVEQFF
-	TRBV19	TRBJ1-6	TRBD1	TGTGCCAGTAGGAAGGACAGGGATTCACCCCTCCACTTT	CASRKDRDSPLHF
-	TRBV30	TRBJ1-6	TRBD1	TGTGCCTGGAGAGATCCCAGGACAGGGGCGGATTCACCCCTCCACTTT	CAWRDPRTGADSPLHF
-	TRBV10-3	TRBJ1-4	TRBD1	TGTGCCACGGGACAGTTGAGTGAAAAACTGTTTTTT	CATGQLSEKLFF
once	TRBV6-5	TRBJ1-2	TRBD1	TGTGCCAGCAGTTACTCACAGGGGGGCAACGGCTACACCTTC	CASSYSQGGNGYTF